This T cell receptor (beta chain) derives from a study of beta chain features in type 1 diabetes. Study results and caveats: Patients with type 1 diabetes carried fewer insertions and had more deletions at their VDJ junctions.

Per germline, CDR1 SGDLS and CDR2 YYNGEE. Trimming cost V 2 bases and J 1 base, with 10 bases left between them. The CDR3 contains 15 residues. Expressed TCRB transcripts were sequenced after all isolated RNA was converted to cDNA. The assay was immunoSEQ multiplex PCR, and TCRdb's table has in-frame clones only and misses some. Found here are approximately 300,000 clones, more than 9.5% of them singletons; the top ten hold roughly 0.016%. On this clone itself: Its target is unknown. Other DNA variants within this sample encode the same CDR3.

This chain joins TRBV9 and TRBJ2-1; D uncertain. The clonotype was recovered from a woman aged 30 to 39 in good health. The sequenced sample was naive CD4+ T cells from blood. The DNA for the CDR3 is TGTGCCAGCAGCGTTGGCGGTGGGTCCTACAATGAGCAGTTCTTC. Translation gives CASSVGGGSYNEQFF. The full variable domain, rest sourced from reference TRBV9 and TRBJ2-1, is DSGVTQTPKHLITATGQRVTLRCSPRSGDLSVYWYQQSLDQGLQFLIQYYNGEERAKGNILERFSAQQFPDLHSELNLSSLELGDSALYFCASSVGGGSYNEQFFGPGTRLTVL.